This entry is about one TCR beta chain. Its antigen is not identified. This specimen comes from a study of T cell responses to AZD1222 COVID-19 vaccine. Assay used: immunoSEQ multiplex PCR; TCRdb lists only in-frame clones, some missing. The sample comprises 100,000 or so clones, 80% to 85% of which are singletons, and 15% to 20% rests with the top ten. Broader study findings: Per reports, nearly half of all spike-specific TCRs target regions that are unmutated in variants.

This TCR came from an adult in good health. This material consisted of peripheral blood, taken on day 0 of AZD1222 vaccination.

The CDR3 loop is CASSMWGGKNEKLFF. Written as DNA, the CDR3 is TGTGCCAGTAGTATGTGGGGAGGCAAGAATGAAAAACTGTTTTTT. This chain links TRBV19 with TRBJ1-4, with D uncertain. This CDR3 is 15 amino acids long. Trimming took off 3 bases at V and 5 bases at J, with 13 bases between the two ends. Germline values: CDR1 LNHDA, CDR2 SQIVND (reference sequence).